One and the same sample provided the 22 T cell receptor beta chains below, sequenced in a study of T-cell memory formation after mild COVID-19. A single record per CDR3 protein comes from TCRdb applying MiXCR to the 5' RACE reads. Counted here are 45,000 to 55,000 distinct CDR3 sequences, approximately 7% occurring once; the ten biggest clones make up about 1.5%. Sequences were obtained from PBMCs or a T cell subset sorted from them (not recorded which). Receptors originate from a man aged 18 to 35 who had mild COVID-19 (a few samples of this study predate the infection). Cell type and time point are not known.

This clonotype was seen only a few times. The rearrangement joins TRBV19 to TRBJ1-5, with a tentative D call TRBD1 (6 bases). Germline V gene sequence: CDR1 LNHDA, CDR2 SQIVND (reference sequence). Trimming took 4 bases from V and 6 from J, leaving 10 bases between them. The CDR3 covers 13 residues. In DNA, the CDR3 is TGTGCCAGTAGTAACAGGGCGGGTCAGCCCCAGCATTTT. Translating gives CASSNRAGQPQHF. Supplemented by reference TRBV19 and TRBJ1-5, the full variable domain reads DGGITQSPKYLFRKEGQNVTLSCEQNLNHDAMYWYRQDPGQGLRLIYYSQIVNDFQKGDIAEGYSVSREKKESFPLTVTSAQKNPTAFYLCASSNRAGQPQHFGDGTRLSIL.

V gene TRBV5-1 combines with J gene TRBJ1-1; 8 nucleotides agree with TRBD1. The CDR3 spans 14 residues. Germline V CDR1 and CDR2: SGHRS, YFSETQ. V gave up 1 base and J gave up 3 bases; unmatched junction bases: 2. Here the CDR3 DNA reads TGCGCCAGCAGCTTGTTACAGGGGGACACTGAAGCTTTCTTT. This sequence encodes CASSLLQGDTEAFF.

The chain links TRBV7-3 to TRBJ2-5; 7 nucleotides align to TRBD2. Germline loops: CDR1 SGHTA, CDR2 FQGTGA. CDR3 length: 16 residues. J gave up 5 bases and V 0 bases, and 9 bases lay outside the gene matches. The CDR3 DNA reads TGTGCCAGCAGCTTAACCGGGGGGAGTTCTCGGGAGACCCAGTACTTC. This encodes CASSLTGGSSRETQYF.

This sequence joins TRBV28 and TRBJ1-5; D not certain. Looked up from germline, CDR1 is MDHEN and CDR2 is SYDVKM. The V end was cut by 3 bases, the J end by 7 bases, with 7 bases between. CDR3 length equals 12 residues. In DNA form, the CDR3 reads TGTGCCAGCAGTTTTTCCGGCCAGCCCCAGCATTTT. It translates to CASSFSGQPQHF.

This chain links TRBV6-6 with TRBJ1-2; weak D call: TRBD1 (6 bases). CDR1 and CDR2 from the germline V gene are MNHNY and SVGAGI (reference sequence). Trimming took off 8 bases at V and 4 bases at J, with 14 bases between the two ends. This CDR3 contains 13 residues. The CDR3 DNA sequence: TGTGCCAGCGTGAGGGACACCTTCTATGGCTACACCTTC. Translation gives CASVRDTFYGYTF.

This clonotype was counted a few times. V usage is TRBV11-2 and J usage is TRBJ2-3; D gene unclear. Germline lookup yields CDR1 SGHAT and CDR2 FQNNGV. Trimming stripped 5 bases from V and 6 bases from J, with 9 bases between. The CDR3 sequence is 12 residues long. The CDR3 nucleotides read TGTGCCAGCAGCCGCAATAGGGATACGCAGTATTTT. This sequence encodes CASSRNRDTQYF.

This clonotype was observed at least ten times. The chain recombines TRBV30 with TRBJ1-6; no definite D call. Trimming pared 1 base from V and 3 bases from J, leaving 7 bases between. This CDR3 spans 14 amino acids. Germline loops: CDR1 GTSNPN, CDR2 SVGIG (reference sequence). The CDR3 sequence: CAWSAQSYNSPLHF. The DNA for the CDR3 is TGTGCCTGGAGTGCACAGAGCTATAATTCACCCCTCCACTTT.

The chain is built from TRBV5-4 and TRBJ2-5; D is possibly TRBD2 (5 bases). The CDR3 runs to 15 residues. Germline V gene data show CDR1 as SGHNT and CDR2 as YYREEE (reference sequence). Trimming pared 4 bases from V and 3 bases from J, leaving 16 bases between. The CDR3 reads CASSLERTGEETQYF. CDR3 sequence (DNA): TGTGCCAGCAGCCTCGAGAGGACTGGGGAAGAGACCCAGTACTTC.

This clonotype was seen a few times. V gene TRBV6-2 or TRBV6-3 combines with J gene TRBJ2-3; D gene uncertain. CDR3 size: 17 residues. CDR1 and CDR2 from the germline V gene are MNHEY and SVGEGT. The V and J ends lost 0 bases and 4 bases respectively, with 17 bases between them. CDR3: CASSYSVTEPHPDTQYF. The CDR3 region has the DNA TGTGCCAGCAGTTACTCCGTGACCGAACCTCATCCAGATACGCAGTATTTT.

V usage is TRBV7-6 and J usage is TRBJ2-2; 9 nucleotides align to TRBD1. CDR1 is SGHVS and CDR2 is FNYEAQ in the germline V gene. Trimming at V came to 4 bases and at J to 4 bases, leaving 7 bases not matched to a gene. The CDR3 loop spans 16 amino acids. Here the CDR3 reads CASSYRGTGITGELFF. CDR3 bases: TGTGCCAGCAGCTATAGGGGGACAGGGATCACCGGGGAGCTGTTTTTT.

This clonotype was recorded a few times. This chain uses TRBV6-6 with TRBJ2-3; D call uncertain. This CDR3 has 12 residues. Trimming left V 2 bases short and J 7 bases short, with 7 bases between. Germline V CDR1 and CDR2: MNHNY, SVGAGI (reference sequence). The CDR3 bases are TGTGCCAGCAGTTACGACGGGCATACGCAGTATTTT. Translating gives CASSYDGHTQYF.

The V and J genes are TRBV9 and TRBJ2-3; 7 positions match TRBD1. Germline values: CDR1 SGDLS, CDR2 YYNGEE. This CDR3 is built from 14 residues. With V trimmed by 0 bases and J by 5 bases, 3 bases remained unmatched. In nucleotides, the CDR3 is TGTGCCAGCAGCGTAGTAGGGGGCAGAGATACGCAGTATTTT. Its protein is CASSVVGGRDTQYF.

V and J are TRBV6-2 or TRBV6-3 and TRBJ1-2; D is undetermined. Germline CDR1 reads MNHEY; CDR2 reads SVGEGT. The CDR3 is 14 amino acids. V was cut by 4 bases and J by 4 bases, with 13 bases left in between. CDR3 nucleotide sequence: TGTGCCAGCAGTTGCTCGAGACACCTCTATGGCTACACCTTC. Residues: CASSCSRHLYGYTF.

CDR3 coding DNA: TGTGCCAGCGTAAAAGGGTACACTGAAGCTTTCTTT. Its translation is CASVKGYTEAFF. This chain links TRBV12-3 or TRBV12-4 with TRBJ1-1; D is undetermined. Trimming shortened V by 8 bases and J by 3 bases, and 10 bases separated the two germline ends. The CDR3 is made up of 12 amino acids.

CDR3 DNA sequence: TGCAGTGCTAGACGACCCTTTGTGGGAGCGGGGGACCCGGAGTATTTT. Residues: CSARRPFVGAGDPEYF. This chain connects TRBV20-1 to TRBJ2-3; 8 bases are a match to TRBD2. There are 16 residues in the CDR3. The V and J ends lost 2 bases and 13 bases, in that order; junction bases with no gene match: 20. Germline CDR1 DFQATT, CDR2 SNEGSKA (reference sequence).

This clonotype was detected a few times. The J gene is TRBJ1-4, the V gene TRBV30; D is unresolved. V was trimmed by 1 base and J by 8 bases, leaving 5 bases between them. CDR3 size: 11 residues. The germline CDR1 and CDR2 sequences are GTSNPN and SVGIG (reference sequence). CDR3 coding DNA: TGTGCCTGGAGTGAAGTGGAAAAACTGTTTTTT. This codes for CAWSEVEKLFF.

The chain joins TRBV6-2 or TRBV6-3 to TRBJ2-1; 9 bases agree with TRBD2. The germline V gene has CDR1 MNHEY and CDR2 SVGEGT. The CDR3 loop spans 13 amino acids. Trimming at V came to 7 bases and at J to 6 bases, leaving 4 bases not matched to a gene. For the CDR3, the DNA is TGTGCCAGCACCGGGACTAGCCCCAATGAGCAGTTCTTC. Amino acid sequence: CASTGTSPNEQFF.

This clonotype was picked up a small number of times. The chain recombines TRBV30 with TRBJ1-5; D call uncertain. In germline, CDR1 is GTSNPN, CDR2 SVGIG (reference sequence). This CDR3 spans 14 amino acids. With 0 bases removed from V and 6 bases from J, the gap between germline ends came to 12 bases. The CDR3 is CAWSVSGMGQPQHF. CDR3 DNA: TGTGCCTGGAGTGTTTCTGGGATGGGTCAGCCCCAGCATTTT.

This clonotype was counted ten times or more. The chain has TRBV7-2 and TRBJ2-3; D is uncertain. V gave up 3 bases and J gave up 6 bases, with 4 bases separating them. There are 11 residues in the CDR3. Germline V gene lookup returns CDR1 SGHTA and CDR2 FQGNSA. The CDR3 DNA sequence: TGTGCCAGCAGCTTCTTCGATACGCAGTATTTT. This sequence encodes CASSFFDTQYF.

The genes are TRBV7-2 and TRBJ2-7, with 9 bases lining up with TRBD1. This CDR3 is built from 15 residues. V lost 5 bases, J lost 1 base, and 6 bases stayed unmatched. Germline CDR1 SGHTA, CDR2 FQGNSA. The CDR3 loop reads CASSTGQGISYEQYF. DNA of the CDR3: TGTGCCAGCAGCACCGGACAGGGGATTTCCTACGAGCAGTACTTC.

This clonotype was observed a few times. The rearrangement uses TRBV7-9 and TRBJ2-3; tentatively, D is TRBD1 or TRBD2 (6 bases each). The CDR3 runs to 15 residues. Germline V gene lookup returns CDR1 SEHNR and CDR2 FQNEAQ (reference sequence). Trimming shortened V by 1 base and J by 2 bases, and 10 bases separated the two germline ends. The CDR3 coding sequence is TGTGCCAGCAGCTTAGGAGGGGGGATCACAGATACGCAGTATTTT. Translated, it gives CASSLGGGITDTQYF. The full variable domain, its missing parts supplied by reference TRBV7-9 and TRBJ2-3, is DTGVSQNPRHKITKRGQNVTFRCDPISEHNRLYWYRQTLGQGPEFLTYFQNEAQLEKSRLLSDRFSAERPKGSFSTLEIQRTEQGDSAMYLCASSLGGGITDTQYFGPGTRLTVL.

V is TRBV29-1 and J is TRBJ1-2; D not certain. The ends were cut back, 3 bases at V and 4 bases at J, with 15 bases in the middle. Looked up from germline, CDR1 is SQVTM and CDR2 is ANQGSEA. The CDR3 consists of 14 residues. In DNA, the CDR3 is TGCAGCGTTGATGAAATCGGAGCAACCTATGGCTACACCTTC. Its protein is CSVDEIGATYGYTF.